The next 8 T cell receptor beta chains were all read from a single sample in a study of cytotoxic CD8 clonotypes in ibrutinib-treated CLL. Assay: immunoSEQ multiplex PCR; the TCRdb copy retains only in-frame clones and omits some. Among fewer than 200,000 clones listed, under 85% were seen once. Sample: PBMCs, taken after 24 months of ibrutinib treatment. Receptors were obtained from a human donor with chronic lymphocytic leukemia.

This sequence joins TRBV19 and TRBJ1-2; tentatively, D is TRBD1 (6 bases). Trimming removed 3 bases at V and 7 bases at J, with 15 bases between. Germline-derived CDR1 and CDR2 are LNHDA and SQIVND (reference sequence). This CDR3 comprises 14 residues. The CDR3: CASSMWPGAVGYTF. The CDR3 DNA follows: TGTGCCAGTAGTATGTGGCCGGGGGCTGTTGGCTACACCTTC. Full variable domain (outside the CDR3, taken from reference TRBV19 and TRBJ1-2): DGGITQSPKYLFRKEGQNVTLSCEQNLNHDAMYWYRQDPGQGLRLIYYSQIVNDFQKGDIAEGYSVSREKKESFPLTVTSAQKNPTAFYLCASSMWPGAVGYTFGSGTRLTVV.

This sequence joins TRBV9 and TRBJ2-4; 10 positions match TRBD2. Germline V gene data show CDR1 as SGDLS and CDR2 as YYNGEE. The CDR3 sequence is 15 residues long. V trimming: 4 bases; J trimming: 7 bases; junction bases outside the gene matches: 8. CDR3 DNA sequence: TGTGCCAGCAGCTCTAGCGGGAGATTGTTGAACATTCAGTACTTC. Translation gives CASSSSGRLLNIQYF.

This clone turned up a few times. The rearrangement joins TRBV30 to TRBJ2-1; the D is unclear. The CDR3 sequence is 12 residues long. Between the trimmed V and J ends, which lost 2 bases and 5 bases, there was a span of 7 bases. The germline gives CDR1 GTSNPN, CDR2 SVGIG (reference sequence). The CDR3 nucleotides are TGTGCCTGGAGTCCCCGCGACAATGAGCAGTTCTTC. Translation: CAWSPRDNEQFF.

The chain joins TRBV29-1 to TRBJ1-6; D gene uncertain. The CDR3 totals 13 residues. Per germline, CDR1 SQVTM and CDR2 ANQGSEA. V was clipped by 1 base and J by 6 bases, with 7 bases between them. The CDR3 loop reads CSVEGGPNSPLHF. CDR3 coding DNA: TGCAGCGTTGAAGGGGGTCCTAATTCACCCCTCCACTTT.

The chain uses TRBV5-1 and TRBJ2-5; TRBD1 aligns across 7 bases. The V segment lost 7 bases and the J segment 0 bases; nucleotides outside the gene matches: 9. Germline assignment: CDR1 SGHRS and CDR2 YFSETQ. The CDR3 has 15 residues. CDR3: CASREGTAYQETQYF. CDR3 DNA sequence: TGCGCCAGCCGCGAAGGGACAGCGTACCAAGAGACCCAGTACTTC.

The CDR3: CASSLLGVGGYTF. DNA of the CDR3: TGTGCCAGCAGTTTGTTGGGGGTAGGTGGCTACACCTTC. The chain combines TRBV28 with TRBJ1-2, with a possible D match to TRBD1 (5 bases). The CDR3 consists of 13 residues. V lost 3 bases, J lost 7 bases, and 12 bases lay in between. The germline CDR1 and CDR2 sequences are MDHEN and SYDVKM.

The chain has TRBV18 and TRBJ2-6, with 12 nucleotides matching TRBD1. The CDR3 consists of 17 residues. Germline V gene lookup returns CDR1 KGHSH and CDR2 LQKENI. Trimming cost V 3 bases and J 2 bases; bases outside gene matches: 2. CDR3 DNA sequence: TGTGCCAGCTCACCGGGACAGGGGGCTGCTGGGGCCAACGTCCTGACTTTC. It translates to CASSPGQGAAGANVLTF.

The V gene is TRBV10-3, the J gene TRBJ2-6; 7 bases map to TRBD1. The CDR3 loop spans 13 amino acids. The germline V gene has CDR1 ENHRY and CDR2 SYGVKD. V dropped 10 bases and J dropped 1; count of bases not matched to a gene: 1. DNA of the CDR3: TGTGCCAGCAGGGGGTCTGGGGCCAACGTCCTGACTTTC. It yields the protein CASRGSGANVLTF.